The source of this T cell receptor beta chain is a study of T cells in Graves' hyperthyroidism and ophthalmopathy. The study's findings and limits: A model using 13 V-J features told ophthalmopathy apart from stable hyperthyroidism. Within blood appeared most thyroid clonotypes that had expanded above 0.001.

Of note for this clonotype: Antigen: not known.

V dropped 6 bases and J dropped 6; count of bases not matched to a gene: 16. Germline CDR1 MDHEN, CDR2 SYDVKM. This CDR3 has 17 residues. RNA transcripts were the template for amplifying TCR beta CDR3 regions. HTBI primers drove first-round RT-PCR of the TCR CDR3. TCRdb passed the multiplex PCR reads through MiXCR, listing each CDR3 protein once. Here the sample spans nearly 600,000 distinct CDR3 sequences, 14% being singletons. Material: blood. This sequence joins TRBV28 and TRBJ1-5, with 8 bases identical to TRBD1. The receptor was derived from a young woman with Graves' ophthalmopathy. The CDR3 reads CASSQPGTGEGGQPQHF. The CDR3, as DNA: TGTGCCAGCAGCCAACCCGGGACAGGCGAGGGAGGTCAGCCCCAGCATTTT.